What follows is one TCR beta chain and its context. This clone was seen only a few times. The target of this receptor is not known. No per-base quality is available; no much larger clone lies one base away. The immunoSEQ Assay was used to immunosequence TCRbeta CDR3 regions from genomic DNA. Before high-throughput sequencing, the genomic DNA was amplified using bias-controlled multiplex PCR. On the authors' methods: To quantify the absolute abundance of each unique TCRbeta CDR3 region, the sequences were collapsed and filtered. Clonality, defined as 1 minus Pielou's evenness, was calculated using only productive rearrangements. Tumor T-cell fraction was computed by normalizing TCRbeta template counts to usable DNA, estimated from several housekeeping genes. A previously published method was used to identify clones with significantly greater frequencies in on-treatment samples than in baseline samples. TCRdb stores this immuneACCESS table with in-frame sequences only. Part of the clones is absent; in the studies checked, under half of the shortfall reflects unresolved V genes, and no reason is known for the rest. V, J and clone size reflect that table, while D and trimming were determined from the DNA. The table for this sample lists about 4,400 clones; 23% of them were counted only once. About 15% of the sample comes from the top ten.

From the germline V gene, CDR1 is MNHGY and CDR2 is SAAAGT. Compared with germline, V lacks 6 bases and J lacks 2 bases; bases without a gene match: 8. The CDR3 measures 15 amino acids from cysteine to phenylalanine. The only DNA kept is the CDR3, 45 bases in frame from the first base. In the paper's terms, the treatment or condition label means: randomized to nivolumab then ipilimumab (arm A) or the reverse (arm B). Prior DNA-damaging chemotherapy had not been received by any trial patient. Samples were obtained from patients with melanoma enrolled in CheckMate 064, a randomized, open-label phase II trial of sequential checkpoint blockade. Genomic DNA from formalin-fixed paraffin-embedded (FFPE) tissue samples was used for tumor TCR sequencing. These data are taken from a study of sequential checkpoint blockade in melanoma (dated by TCRdb to between 2019 and 2020). Context from the whole study: Using 1:1 randomization, the trial assigned patients either to first-line nivolumab followed by ipilimumab (arm A) or to ipilimumab followed by nivolumab (arm B). TCRbeta immunosequencing was performed on DNA from 85 to 100 pretreatment melanoma tumor samples. About 76% of the matched pre- and post-treatment tumor biopsy pairs came from the same lesion. Matched tumor biopsies were taken from some 22 patients before treatment and at week 13, after single-agent nivolumab (arm A) or ipilimumab (arm B). Both trial sequences were followed by maintenance nivolumab. Broad study findings and their caveats: Patients with increases in tumor T-cell fraction and clonality by week 13 were approximately 30 times more likely to achieve clinical benefit. Tumor T-cell fraction and clonality were correlated with PD-L1 staining and CD8+ T-cell counts, but not with mutational load. The model for predicting response that combines TCR metrics with mutation burden needs to be validated in larger, independent patient cohorts. Within-arm analyses of tumor T-cell fraction were constrained by small sample sizes and reduced statistical power. In the nivolumab-first arm (arm A), an association was found between pretreatment tumor TIL clonality and response (P = .04).

The sequenced sample was tumor tissue (inferred from file names), obtained from a patient given nivolumab and ipilimumab in sequence. Recombination joined TRBV6-8 with TRBJ2-7; 9 central nucleotides agree with TRBD1. This TCR was sampled from a human donor with melanoma. Here the CDR3 is given as CASRRGGTGTYEQYF. At the DNA level, the sequence is TGTGCCAGCAGGAGAGGCGGGACAGGGACCTACGAGCAGTACTTC.